These T cell receptor beta chains were read from a single sample in a study of T cell repertoires in cytomegalovirus infection. Their antigen targets remain unknown. MiXCR, applied by TCRdb to the reads, yields one record per CDR3 protein. The sample shows fewer than 1,000,000 distinct CDR3 sequences, roughly 30% of them seen only once. This material consisted of cultured CD8+ T cells from PBMCs, taken from culture after CMV antigen stimulation. The receptor set was obtained from a human donor in good health (CMV status not recorded). Some clones in this sample may be carry-over from other donors' samples. CDR3s include the opening cysteine and the closing phenylalanine or tryptophan. Each record gives: D gene, V gene, J gene, CDR3 length, clone size, CDR3 protein, CDR3 DNA. D genes are given only for firm matches. Expanded clones get a size class; other rows say once, few or many, or leave the size out.

>.|TRBV7-8|TRBJ2-1|14|many
CASSLGSSGNEQFF
TGTGCCAGCAGCTTAGGATCGTCCGGCAATGAGCAGTTCTTC
>TRBD1|TRBV12-3/TRBV12-4|TRBJ1-2|16|few
CASSFSSGTGGDGYTF
TGTGCCAGCAGTTTTTCTTCGGGGACAGGGGGAGATGGCTACACCTTC
>.|TRBV7-8|TRBJ2-2|12|many
CASSLEVGELFF
TGTGCCAGCAGCTTAGAGGTCGGGGAGCTGTTTTTT
>.|TRBV25-1|TRBJ2-6|15|few
CASTPLSSGANVLTF
TGTGCCAGCACCCCCCTGAGTTCTGGGGCCAACGTCCTGACTTTC
>.|TRBV4-2|TRBJ1-6|15|.
CASSQDFGDDSPLHF
TGTGCCAGCAGCCAAGATTTCGGGGACGATTCACCCCTCCACTTT
>TRBD1|TRBV6-2/TRBV6-3|TRBJ1-6|18|few
CASSYTLTGGDYNSPLHF
TGTGCCAGCAGTTACACGCTAACAGGGGGCGATTATAATTCACCCCTCCACTTT
>TRBD1|TRBV6-1|TRBJ2-3|13|.
CASAPGQGGSTYF
TGTGCCAGCGCGCCGGGACAGGGGGGATCTACGTATTTT
>.|TRBV27|TRBJ1-2|18|few
CASSSVVPNVPRAKGYTF
TGTGCCAGCAGTTCAGTGGTTCCGAATGTCCCGAGGGCAAAAGGCTACACCTTC
>TRBD1|TRBV4-3|TRBJ1-3|18|.
CASSLWTGGLSSGNTIYF
TGCGCCAGCAGCCTCTGGACAGGGGGCTTAAGCTCTGGAAACACCATATATTTT
>.|TRBV11-2|TRBJ2-3|15|.
CASSLAPGPRNTQYF
TGTGCCAGCAGCTTAGCCCCGGGACCCCGAAATACGCAGTATTTT
>.|TRBV6-6|TRBJ2-3|14|.
CASSSPLATDTQYF
TGTGCCAGCAGTTCCCCTTTAGCGACAGATACGCAGTATTTT
>.|TRBV15|TRBJ1-6|14|.
CAISTRAYNSPLHF
TGTGCCATCAGTACCAGGGCGTATAATTCACCCCTCCACTTT
>TRBD2|TRBV27|TRBJ2-7|14|few
CASSFQGGLREQYF
TGTGCCAGCAGTTTCCAGGGAGGGCTACGCGAGCAGTACTTC
>.|TRBV12-3/TRBV12-4|TRBJ1-2|15|few
CASSSVIRAAYGYTF
TGTGCCAGCAGTTCGGTCATACGGGCAGCCTATGGCTACACCTTC
>.|TRBV6-2/TRBV6-3|TRBJ2-3|16|few
CASSYDFGSGTDTQYF
TGTGCCAGCAGTTACGACTTCGGGTCGGGAACAGATACGCAGTATTTT
>TRBD1|TRBV7-9|TRBJ1-4|15|.
CASSLVGDRNEKLFF
TGTGCCAGCAGCTTAGTCGGGGACAGGAATGAAAAACTGTTTTTT
>.|TRBV2|TRBJ1-3|13|few
CASISHSGNTIYF
TGTGCCAGCATATCCCACTCTGGAAACACCATATATTTT
>TRBD2|TRBV7-2|TRBJ2-3|15|many
CASSPGTSGGHTQYF
TGTGCCAGCAGCCCCGGGACTAGCGGGGGACATACGCAGTATTTT